Each of the 7 T cell receptor beta chains below was sequenced from the same sample in a study of Ad26.COV2.S vaccination and SARS-CoV-2 variants. Assay: immunoSEQ multiplex PCR; the TCRdb copy retains only in-frame clones and omits some. In the table there are hundreds of thousands of clones, more than 75% of which are singletons. Specified treatment: about 20 received Ad26.COV2.S at low or high dose, single or two shots; about five received placebo; per-sample allocation not given. Collection of samples fell on day 63 after the first vaccine or placebo injection. Sequencing used peripheral blood, obtained in a trial of Ad26.COV2.S vaccine versus placebo. Receptors were obtained from a person between 18 and 59 years old who received the Ad26.COV2.S COVID-19 vaccine or a placebo.

J is TRBJ2-7 and V is TRBV18; a weak D match, TRBD2 (6 bases). The CDR3 has 16 residues. CDR1 KGHSH and CDR2 LQKENI come from the germline V gene. V was trimmed by 3 bases and J by 3 bases, leaving 18 bases between them. CDR3 DNA sequence: TGTGCCAGCTCACCGACAACGGGGCGGGGTATCTACGAGCAGTACTTC. Translated: CASSPTTGRGIYEQYF.

The chain recombines TRBV2 with TRBJ2-7; tentatively, D is TRBD2 (6 bases). This CDR3 is built from 14 residues. V lost 5 bases and J 1 base, leaving 12 bases between the germline ends. Germline lookup yields CDR1 SNHLY and CDR2 FYNNEI. CDR3 bases: TGTGCCAGCAGTCCCCGGCGGGAATCCTACGAGCAGTACTTC. This translates into CASSPRRESYEQYF.

The chain recombines TRBV5-1 with TRBJ2-1; TRBD1 is a possible D gene (7 bases). This CDR3 has 14 amino acids. Germline CDR1 SGHRS, CDR2 YFSETQ. The V and J ends lost 6 bases and 1 base respectively, with 11 bases between them. CDR3 DNA: TGCGCCAGCACCCAGGGGGGTTCCTACAATGAGCAGTTCTTC. It encodes CASTQGGSYNEQFF.

The rearrangement uses TRBV6-2 or TRBV6-3 and TRBJ2-7; 10 nucleotides line up with TRBD2. Looked up from germline, CDR1 is MNHEY and CDR2 is SVGEGT. The length of the CDR3 is 14 residues. V gave up 0 bases and J gave up 13 bases; unmatched junction bases: 9. For the CDR3, the DNA is TGTGCCAGCAGTTACTCGGGATATAGCGGGGGGCTTTACTTC. Its translation: CASSYSGYSGGLYF.

Regarding this clone: Other nucleotide sequences from this sample produce the same CDR3. V usage is TRBV30 and J usage is TRBJ2-7; possibly TRBD1 or TRBD2 for D (5 bases each). The V end was cut by 0 bases, the J end by 2 bases, with 11 bases between. Germline V CDR1 and CDR2: GTSNPN, SVGIG (reference sequence). The CDR3 is made up of 14 amino acids. CDR3 nucleotides: TGTGCCTGGAGTGTATTTGGGGGAGCCTACGAGCAGTACTTC. Translated: CAWSVFGGAYEQYF.

This chain links TRBV4-1 with TRBJ1-2, with 10 bases aligning to TRBD1. Looked up from germline, CDR1 is MGHRA and CDR2 is YSYEKL. This CDR3 has 15 amino acids. The V segment lost 4 bases and the J segment 4 bases; nucleotides outside the gene matches: 6. The CDR3 DNA reads as TGCGCCAGCAGCCCAAGACAGGGGGCGGGCTATGGCTACACCTTC. Its protein product is CASSPRQGAGYGYTF.

CDR3 loop: CASMDGDEQYF. The CDR3 DNA reads TGTGCCAGCATGGACGGAGATGAGCAGTACTTC. V and J are TRBV19 and TRBJ2-7; D is unclear. Germline V CDR1 and CDR2: LNHDA, SQIVND (reference sequence). This CDR3 has 11 amino acids. Trimming pared 9 bases from V and 7 bases from J, leaving 13 bases between.